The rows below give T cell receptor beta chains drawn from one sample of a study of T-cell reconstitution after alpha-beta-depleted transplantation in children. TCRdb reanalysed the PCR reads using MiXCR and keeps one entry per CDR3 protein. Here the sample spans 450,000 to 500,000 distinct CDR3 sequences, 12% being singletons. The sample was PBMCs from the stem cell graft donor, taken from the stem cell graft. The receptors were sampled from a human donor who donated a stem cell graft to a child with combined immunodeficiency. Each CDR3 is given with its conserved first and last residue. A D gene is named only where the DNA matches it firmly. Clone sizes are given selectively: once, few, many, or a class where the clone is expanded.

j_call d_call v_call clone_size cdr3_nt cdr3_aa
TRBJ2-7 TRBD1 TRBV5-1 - TGCGCCAGCAGCTTGGTGACAGGGGACGCCTACGAGCAGTACTTC CASSLVTGDAYEQYF
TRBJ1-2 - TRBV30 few TGTGCCTGGAGTGTACAGCGAGGGGCTGCTGGCTACACCTTC CAWSVQRGAAGYTF
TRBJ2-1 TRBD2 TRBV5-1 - TGCGCCAGCAGGACTAGCGGGGGGACCTACAATGAGCAGTTCTTC CASRTSGGTYNEQFF
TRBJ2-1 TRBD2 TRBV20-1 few TGCAGTGCGTTCCCGGGACTAGCGGGGGGGGCCTACAATGAGCAGTTCTTC CSAFPGLAGGAYNEQFF
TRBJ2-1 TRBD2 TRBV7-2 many TGTGCCAGCAGCTTTAGGACTAGCGGGAGTAGGAATGAGCAGTTCTTC CASSFRTSGSRNEQFF
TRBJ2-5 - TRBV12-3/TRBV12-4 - TGTGCCAGCAGCACGGGACCGGACTTGGTGACCCAGTACTTC CASSTGPDLVTQYF
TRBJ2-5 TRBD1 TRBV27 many TGTGCCAGCAGTTTAGGGACAGGGGAAGGAGAGACCCAGTACTTC CASSLGTGEGETQYF
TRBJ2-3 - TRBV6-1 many TGTGCCAGCAGCCGACAGGAGAGCACAGATACGCAGTATTTT CASSRQESTDTQYF
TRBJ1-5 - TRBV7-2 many TGTGCCAGCAGCTTAGCCGGGCCAGCTCAGCCCCAGCATTTT CASSLAGPAQPQHF
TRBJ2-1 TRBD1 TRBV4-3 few TGCGCCAGCAGCCAAGATCGACAGGGGGCTCAGAATGAGCAGTTCTTC CASSQDRQGAQNEQFF
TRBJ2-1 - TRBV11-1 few TGTGCCAGCAGCTTAAACTATGGCGAGCAGTTCTTC CASSLNYGEQFF
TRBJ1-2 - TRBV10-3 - TGTGCCATCAGTGAGTCCGCATTTAACTATGGCTACACCTTC CAISESAFNYGYTF
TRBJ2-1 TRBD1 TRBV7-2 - TGTGCCAGCAGCTCTTCGAGGACAGGGGGCTATGAGCAGTTCTTC CASSSSRTGGYEQFF
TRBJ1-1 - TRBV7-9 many TGTGCCAGCAGCTTAGCCCCCATGGCTTTCTTT CASSLAPMAFF
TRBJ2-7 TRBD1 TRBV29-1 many TGCAGCGTCAGACAGGGACCCTACGAGCAGTACTTC CSVRQGPYEQYF
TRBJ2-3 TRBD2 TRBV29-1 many TGCAGCGTTGAAGATAGCGGGCCGCTCGGAGTGTTT CSVEDSGPLGVF
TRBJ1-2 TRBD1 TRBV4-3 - TGCGCCAGCAGCCAAAGGGGGCCCTATGGCTACACCTTC CASSQRGPYGYTF
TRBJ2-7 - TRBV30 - TGTGCCTGGAGTACCGACATAACAGGCTACTCCTACGAGCAGTACTTC CAWSTDITGYSYEQYF
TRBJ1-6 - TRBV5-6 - TGTGCCAGCAGCTCCGGACCTTATAATTCACCCCTCCACTTT CASSSGPYNSPLHF
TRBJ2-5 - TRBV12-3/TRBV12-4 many TGTGCCAGCAGCCCAGGGGCCTGGGTTGACCAGTACTTC CASSPGAWVDQYF
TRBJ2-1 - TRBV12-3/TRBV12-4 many TGTGCCAGCAGTTTAGGCGGGGCCTACAATGAGCAGTTCTTC CASSLGGAYNEQFF
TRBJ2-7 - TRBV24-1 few TGTGCCACCAGTGACGGGGATGCCTACGAGCAGTACTTC CATSDGDAYEQYF
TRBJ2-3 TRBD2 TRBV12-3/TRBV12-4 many TGTGCCAGCAACTTAGGGAGGGATTTCACAGATACGCAGTATTTT CASNLGRDFTDTQYF
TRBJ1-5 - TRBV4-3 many TGCGCCAGCAGCCAAGATCGGGGGGGAACTCAGCCCCAGCATTTT CASSQDRGGTQPQHF
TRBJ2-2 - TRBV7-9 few TGTGCCAGCAGCTTCCTAGGCCGGGGGAACACCGGGGAGCTGTTTTTT CASSFLGRGNTGELFF
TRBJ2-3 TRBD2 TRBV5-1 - TGCGCCAGCAACTTAGCGGGCGCTCCCACAGATACGCAGTATTTT CASNLAGAPTDTQYF
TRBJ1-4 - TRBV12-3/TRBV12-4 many TGTGCCAGCAGTTCCGGGACATATTTCACTACTAATGAAAAACTGTTTTTT CASSSGTYFTTNEKLFF
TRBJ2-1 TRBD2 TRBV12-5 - TGTGCTAGTGGTCCACGGACTAGCGTCTCCTACAATGAGCAGTTCTTC CASGPRTSVSYNEQFF
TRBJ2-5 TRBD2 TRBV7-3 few TGTGCCAGCAGCTCTGGGACTAGCATCGGGGAGACCCAGTACTTC CASSSGTSIGETQYF
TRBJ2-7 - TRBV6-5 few TGTGCCAGCAGTAGGACAACTTTCTACGAGCAGTACTTC CASSRTTFYEQYF
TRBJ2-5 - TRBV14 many TGTGCCAGCAGCCAGGTCCAAGAGACCCAGTACTTC CASSQVQETQYF
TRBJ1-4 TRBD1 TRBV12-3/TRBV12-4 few TGTGCCAGCAGTCCGGGACAGGGAACAAAACTGTTTTTT CASSPGQGTKLFF
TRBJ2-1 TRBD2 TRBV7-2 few TGTGCCAGCAGCTTCCTAGCGGGAGAAGCGGGTAATGAGCAGTTCTTC CASSFLAGEAGNEQFF
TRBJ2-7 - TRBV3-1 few TGTGCCAGCAGCGATAGCGGATTTTCCTACGAGCAGTACTTC CASSDSGFSYEQYF
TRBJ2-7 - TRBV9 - TGTGCCAGCAGCCCGACCACCGGGACAACCAGTACCTACGAGCAGTACTTC CASSPTTGTTSTYEQYF
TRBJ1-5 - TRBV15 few TGTGCCACCAGCAGAGAGGGGGCGGGTCAGCCCCAGCATTTT CATSREGAGQPQHF
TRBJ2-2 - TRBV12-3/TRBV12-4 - TGTGCCAGCAGTCCCTCGTCGAACGGGGAGCTGTTTTTT CASSPSSNGELFF
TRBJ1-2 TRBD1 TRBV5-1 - TGCGCCAGCAGTTTGGGACAGGGAGGCGGTGGCTACACCTTC CASSLGQGGGGYTF
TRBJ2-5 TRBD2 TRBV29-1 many TGCAGCGCCGAAGAAGCGGGAGTAGGAGAGACCCAGTACTTC CSAEEAGVGETQYF
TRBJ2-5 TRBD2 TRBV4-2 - TGTGCCAGCAGCCTCCTCCCGACTAGCGGGGGGATGGGACAAGAGACCCAGTACTTC CASSLLPTSGGMGQETQYF
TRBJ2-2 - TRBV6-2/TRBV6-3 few TGTGCCAGCAGTTACTACGAGGTGGTGGCCGGGGAGCTGTTTTTT CASSYYEVVAGELFF
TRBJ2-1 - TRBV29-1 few TGCAGCGTTGAGACAGTGGAGTATGAGCAGTTCTTC CSVETVEYEQFF
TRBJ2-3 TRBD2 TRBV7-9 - TGTGCCAGCAGCTTAGGGACTAGCGGTTCGATAGCAGATACGCAGTATTTT CASSLGTSGSIADTQYF
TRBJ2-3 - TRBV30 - TGTGCCTGGAGTGTAGGGTACAGGGAGACGCAGTATTTT CAWSVGYRETQYF
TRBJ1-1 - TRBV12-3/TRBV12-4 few TGTGCCAGCAGTCTCAGGGTAAAGAGTGAAGCTTTCTTT CASSLRVKSEAFF
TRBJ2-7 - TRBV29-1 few TGCAGCTCCTTGGGGATCCACGAGCAGTACTTC CSSLGIHEQYF
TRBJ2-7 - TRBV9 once TGTGCCAGCAGCGTCGCAGGGGAGGGTTACGAGCAGTACTTC CASSVAGEGYEQYF
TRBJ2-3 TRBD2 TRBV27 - TGTGCCAGCAGTTTACGGGCTAGCGGGACCTATACGCAGTATTTT CASSLRASGTYTQYF
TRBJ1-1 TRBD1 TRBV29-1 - TGCAGCGTTGGCCCCGGACAGGGGTTGAACACTGAAGCTTTCTTT CSVGPGQGLNTEAFF
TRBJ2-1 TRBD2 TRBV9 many TGCGCCAGCAGTGCTAGCGGGAGTTATAATGAGCAGTTCTTC CASSASGSYNEQFF
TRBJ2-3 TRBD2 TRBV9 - TGTGCCAGCAGCGTAGTCGCGGGGGGCGGTCCAGATACGCAGTATTTT CASSVVAGGGPDTQYF
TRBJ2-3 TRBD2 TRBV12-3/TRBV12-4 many TGTGCCAGCAGTTGGAAAGCGGGGGGGTACACAGATACGCAGTATTTT CASSWKAGGYTDTQYF
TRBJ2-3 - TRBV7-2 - TGTGCCAGCAGGAAAGGGACGGCGGTAACAGATACGCAGTATTTT CASRKGTAVTDTQYF
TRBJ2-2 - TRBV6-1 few TGTGCCAGCAGCCTCCCCCGGGAGACACTAAACACCGGGGAGCTGTTTTTT CASSLPRETLNTGELFF
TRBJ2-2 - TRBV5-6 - TGTGCCAGCAGACAAGCGGGACACGGGGAGCTGTTTTTT CASRQAGHGELFF
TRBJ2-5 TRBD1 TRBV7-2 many TGTGCCAGCAGTTCATCTATCCGGGACAGGGTGCTAGAGACCCAGTACTTC CASSSSIRDRVLETQYF
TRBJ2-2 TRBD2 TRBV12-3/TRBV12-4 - TGTGCCAGCAGCCGGCGGGGGGCAGGAACCGGGGAGCTGTTTTTT CASSRRGAGTGELFF
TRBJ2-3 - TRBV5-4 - TGTGCCAGCAGCTCCTGGGGGACAACCTTCACAGATACGCAGTATTTT CASSSWGTTFTDTQYF
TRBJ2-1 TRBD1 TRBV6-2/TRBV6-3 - TGTGCCAGCAGTTACCCGCCCGGGACAGGGACAAGGACTGGAATACGCCAGGAGCAGTTCTTC CASSYPPGTGTRTGIRQEQFF
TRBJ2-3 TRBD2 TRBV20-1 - TGCAGTGCTAGACCCGGCCTGACTAGCGGGAGGACAGATACGCAGTATTTT CSARPGLTSGRTDTQYF